This T cell receptor beta chain was profiled in a study of T cell clonotyping in hematopoietic cell transplantation. Trimming left V 3 bases short and J 7 bases short, with 12 bases between. The CDR3 spans 13 residues. Germline loops: CDR1 SNHLY, CDR2 FYNNEI. Profiling relied on immunoSEQ multiplex PCR, and the TCRdb table lists in-frame clones only, not all of them. This sample has some 13,000 clones; approximately 92% occur once, and the top ten carry 6% to 8%. Worth noting for this clone: Its antigen is currently unknown.

Whole-study results and caveats: Few recipient clonotypes overlapped donors; over 97% were de novo at given depth.

The source of this sequence is a female patient aged 45 to 65 who had an allogeneic stem cell transplant from an unrelated donor, so the T cells may come from the graft donor. Some clones in this sample may be carry-over from other donors' samples. The gene calls are TRBV2 and TRBJ1-2, with TRBD1 as a possible D gene (6 bases). The sequencing here drew on PBMCs, taken 100 days after allogeneic stem cell transplant. CDR3: CASSDWGLSGYTF. CDR3 coding DNA: TGTGCCAGCAGTGATTGGGGGCTCAGTGGCTACACCTTC.